This TCR beta chain was obtained from a study of post-analysis software for immune sequencing data. Study observations and caveats: Roughly five TRBV segments occurring more often in patients than controls included TRBV5-6, TRBV5-1 and TRBV20-1. By F measure, strong co-clustering occurred among samples prepared in the same batch.

A note on this clonotype: The antigen remains undetermined.

TCR beta cDNA libraries included unique molecular identifiers. TCRdb independently ran MiXCR on the PCR reads; one entry per CDR3 protein. The sample contains fewer than 850,000 distinct CDR3 sequences, roughly 50% of which appear only once. CDR1 LGHDT and CDR2 YNNKEL come from the germline V gene (reference sequence). CDR3 length equals 13 residues. Trimming cost V 5 bases and J 0 bases, with 5 bases left between them. The TCR sequence derives from a girl under 18 with multiple sclerosis. The J gene is TRBJ2-1, the V gene TRBV3-1; D is uncertain. Sequencing was done on a sample of blood. Written as DNA, the CDR3 is TGTGCCAGCAGCATTACCTCCTACAATGAGCAGTTCTTC. Residues: CASSITSYNEQFF.